This T cell receptor (beta chain) was sequenced for a study of cytomegalovirus exposure and HLA in healthy donors. Germline V gene sequence: CDR1 LGHNA, CDR2 YSLEER. V lost 3 bases and J lost 8; bases outside the gene matches: 8. This CDR3 region has 15 residues. 60 Vbeta and 13 Jbeta primers were used in PCR. The assay was immunoSEQ multiplex PCR, and TCRdb's table has in-frame clones only and misses some. The sample gives some 160,000 clones, approximately 85% of which show up once; over 2% is in the top ten. This clone was seen more than once but under ten times. The chain couples TRBV4-3 to TRBJ2-1; 9 bases are shared with TRBD2. Sequencing input: PBMCs. The source is a man aged 25-45 years in good health and CMV-seropositive. The CDR3 here is CASSQALAGVHEQFF. The CDR3 coding sequence is TGCGCCAGCAGCCAGGCCTTAGCGGGAGTCCATGAGCAGTTCTTC.